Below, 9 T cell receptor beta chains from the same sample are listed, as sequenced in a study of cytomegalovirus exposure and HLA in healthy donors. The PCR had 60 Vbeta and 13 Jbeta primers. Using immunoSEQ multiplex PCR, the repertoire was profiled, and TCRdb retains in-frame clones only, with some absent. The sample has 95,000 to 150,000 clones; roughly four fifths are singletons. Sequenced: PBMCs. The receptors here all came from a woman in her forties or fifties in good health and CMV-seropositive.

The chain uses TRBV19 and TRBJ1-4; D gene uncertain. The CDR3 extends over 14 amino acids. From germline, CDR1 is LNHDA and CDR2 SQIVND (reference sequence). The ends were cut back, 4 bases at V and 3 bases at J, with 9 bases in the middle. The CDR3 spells CASSSSVSNEKLFF. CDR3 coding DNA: TGTGCCAGTAGTAGCAGCGTATCTAATGAAAAACTGTTTTTT.

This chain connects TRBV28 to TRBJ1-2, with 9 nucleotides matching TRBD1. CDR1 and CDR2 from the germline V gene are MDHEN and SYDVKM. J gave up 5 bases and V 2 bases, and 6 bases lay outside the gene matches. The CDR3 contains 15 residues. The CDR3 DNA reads TGTGCCAGCAGTTTAGGACAGGGGCAAAAGTATGGCTACACCTTC. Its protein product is CASSLGQGQKYGYTF.

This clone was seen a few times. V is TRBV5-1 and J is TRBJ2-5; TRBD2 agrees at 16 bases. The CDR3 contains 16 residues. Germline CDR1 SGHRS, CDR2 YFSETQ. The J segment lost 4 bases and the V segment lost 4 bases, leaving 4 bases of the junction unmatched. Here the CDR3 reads CASSGTSGGARETQYF. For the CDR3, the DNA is TGCGCCAGCAGCGGGACTAGCGGGGGGGCTAGAGAGACCCAGTACTTC.

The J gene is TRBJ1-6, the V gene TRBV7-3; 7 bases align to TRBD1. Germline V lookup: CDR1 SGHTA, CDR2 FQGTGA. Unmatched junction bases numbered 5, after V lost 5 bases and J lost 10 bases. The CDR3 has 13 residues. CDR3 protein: CASSEGAQSPLHF. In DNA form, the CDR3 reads TGTGCCAGCAGCGAGGGGGCGCAGTCACCCCTCCACTTT.

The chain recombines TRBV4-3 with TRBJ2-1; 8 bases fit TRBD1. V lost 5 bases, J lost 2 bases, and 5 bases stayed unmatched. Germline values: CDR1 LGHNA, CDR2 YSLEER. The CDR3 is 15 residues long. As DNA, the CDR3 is TGCGCCAGCAGCAAGGACAGGGCCCCCTACAATGAGCAGTTCTTC. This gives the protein CASSKDRAPYNEQFF.

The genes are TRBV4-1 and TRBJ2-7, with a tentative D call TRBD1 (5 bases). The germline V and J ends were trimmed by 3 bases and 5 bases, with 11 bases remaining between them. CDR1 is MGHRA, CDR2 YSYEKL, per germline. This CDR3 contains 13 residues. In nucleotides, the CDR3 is TGCGCCAGCAGCCAGTCACAGGCGGACGAGCAGTACTTC. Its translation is CASSQSQADEQYF.

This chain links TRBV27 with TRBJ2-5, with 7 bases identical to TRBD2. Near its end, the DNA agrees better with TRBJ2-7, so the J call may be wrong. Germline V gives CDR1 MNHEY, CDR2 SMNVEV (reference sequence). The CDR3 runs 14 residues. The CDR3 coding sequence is TGTGCCAGCAGTTTATCGCGGGGGTTCGACGAGCAGTACTTC. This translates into CASSLSRGFDEQYF.

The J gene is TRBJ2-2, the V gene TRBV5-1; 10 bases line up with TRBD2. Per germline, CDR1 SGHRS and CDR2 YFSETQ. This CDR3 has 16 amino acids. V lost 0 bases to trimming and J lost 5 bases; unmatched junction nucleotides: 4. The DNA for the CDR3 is TGCGCCAGCAGCTTGGGAACTAGCGGGGAGACCGGGGAGCTGTTTTTT. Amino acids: CASSLGTSGETGELFF.

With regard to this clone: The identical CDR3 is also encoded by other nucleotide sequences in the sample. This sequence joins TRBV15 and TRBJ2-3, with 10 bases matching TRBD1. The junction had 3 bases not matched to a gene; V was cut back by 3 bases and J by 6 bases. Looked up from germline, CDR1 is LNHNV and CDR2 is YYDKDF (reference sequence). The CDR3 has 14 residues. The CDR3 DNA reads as TGTGCCACCAGCAGGGACAGGGGGTTGGATACGCAGTATTTT. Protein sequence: CATSRDRGLDTQYF. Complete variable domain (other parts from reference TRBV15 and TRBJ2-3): DAMVIQNPRYQVTQFGKPVTLSCSQTLNHNVMYWYQQKSSQAPKLLFHYYDKDFNNEADTPDNFQSRRPNTSFCFLDIRSPGLGDTAMYLCATSRDRGLDTQYFGPGTRLTVL.